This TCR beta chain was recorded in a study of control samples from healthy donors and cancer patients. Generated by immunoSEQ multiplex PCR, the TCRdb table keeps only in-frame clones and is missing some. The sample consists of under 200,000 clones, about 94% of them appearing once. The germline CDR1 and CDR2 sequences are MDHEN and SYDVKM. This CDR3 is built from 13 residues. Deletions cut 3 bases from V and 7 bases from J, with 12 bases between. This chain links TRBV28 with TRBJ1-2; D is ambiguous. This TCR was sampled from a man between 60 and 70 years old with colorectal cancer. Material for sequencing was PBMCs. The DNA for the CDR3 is TGTGCCAGCAGTTTTTCAGGCGGCGTTGGCTACACCTTC. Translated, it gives CASSFSGGVGYTF.